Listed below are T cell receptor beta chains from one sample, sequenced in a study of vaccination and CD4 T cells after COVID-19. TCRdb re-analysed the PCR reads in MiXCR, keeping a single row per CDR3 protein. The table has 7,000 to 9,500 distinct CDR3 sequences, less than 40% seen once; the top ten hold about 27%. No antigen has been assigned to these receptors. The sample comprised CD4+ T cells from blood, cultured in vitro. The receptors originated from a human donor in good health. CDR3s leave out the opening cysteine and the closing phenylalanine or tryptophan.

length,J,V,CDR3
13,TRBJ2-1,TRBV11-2,ASSRGSGGYNEQF
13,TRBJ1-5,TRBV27,ASSIRTGGGSPQH
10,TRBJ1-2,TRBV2,SSNQLDWGYT
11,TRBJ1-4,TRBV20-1,SARGQYNEKLF
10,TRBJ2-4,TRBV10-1,ASSDRADIQY
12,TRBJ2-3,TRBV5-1,ATMTGASTDTQY
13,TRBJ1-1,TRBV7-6,ASSLERRDVAEAF
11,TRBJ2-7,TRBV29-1,SVERDSTNEQY
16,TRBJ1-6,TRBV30,AWSLPGASWGYNSPLH
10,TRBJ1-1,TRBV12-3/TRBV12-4,ASSLWTAEAF
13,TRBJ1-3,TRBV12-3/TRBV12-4,ASSLALGTGNTIY
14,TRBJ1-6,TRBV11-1,ASSSPNRDPRSPLH
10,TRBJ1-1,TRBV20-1,SAQTGEVRAF
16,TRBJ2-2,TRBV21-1,ASSKAGGAKFSTGELF
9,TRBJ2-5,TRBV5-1,ASSVQETQY
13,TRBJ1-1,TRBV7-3,ASSSLRAMNTEAF
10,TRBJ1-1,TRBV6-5,ASSYRQGTAF
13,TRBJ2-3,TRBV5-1,ASSLPAGGPDTQY
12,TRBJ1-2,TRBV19,ASSMRGQGNGYT
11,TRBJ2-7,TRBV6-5,ASSYRDRSVQY
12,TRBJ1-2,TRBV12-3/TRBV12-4,ASTPAGGNYGYT
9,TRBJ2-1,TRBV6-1,ASSLLDEQF
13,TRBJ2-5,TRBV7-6,ASRPPEDGQETQY
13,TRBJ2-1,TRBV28,ASSLISGGNQEQF
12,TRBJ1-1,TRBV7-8,ASGLGWENTEAF
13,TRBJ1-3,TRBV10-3,AISSQLGSGNTIY
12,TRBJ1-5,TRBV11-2,ASSSLGSNQPQH